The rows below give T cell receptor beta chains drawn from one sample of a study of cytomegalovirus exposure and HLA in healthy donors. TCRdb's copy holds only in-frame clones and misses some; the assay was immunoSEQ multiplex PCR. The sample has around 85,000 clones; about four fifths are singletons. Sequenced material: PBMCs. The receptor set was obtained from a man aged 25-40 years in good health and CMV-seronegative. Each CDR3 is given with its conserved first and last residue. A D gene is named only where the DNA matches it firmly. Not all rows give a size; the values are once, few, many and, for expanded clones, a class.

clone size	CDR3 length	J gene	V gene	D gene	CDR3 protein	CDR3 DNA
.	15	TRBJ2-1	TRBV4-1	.	CASSLLRNTYNEQFF	TGCGCCAGCAGCCTATTGAGGAACACTTACAATGAGCAGTTCTTC
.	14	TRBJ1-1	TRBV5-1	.	CASSFGGLRTEAFF	TGCGCCAGCAGCTTTGGGGGCTTAAGGACTGAAGCTTTCTTT
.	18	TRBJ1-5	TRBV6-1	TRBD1	CASSDPPGQGRGNQPQHF	TGTGCCAGCAGTGACCCCCCGGGACAGGGGAGGGGGAATCAGCCCCAGCATTTT
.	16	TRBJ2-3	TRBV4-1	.	CASSLRRTTVPDAQYF	TGCGCCAGCAGCCTCCGCCGGACAACGGTTCCAGATGCGCAGTATTTT
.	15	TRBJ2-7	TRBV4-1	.	CASSQPTSTPYEQYF	TGCGCCAGCAGCCAACCCACTAGTACCCCCTACGAGCAGTACTTC
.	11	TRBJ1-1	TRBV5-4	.	CAYGVNTEAFF	TGTGCCTACGGAGTAAACACTGAAGCTTTCTTT
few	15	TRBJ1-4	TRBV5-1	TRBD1	CASSSGGETNEKLFF	TGCGCCAGCAGCTCAGGGGGAGAAACTAATGAAAAACTGTTTTTT
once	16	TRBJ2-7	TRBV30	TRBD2	CAWSVGGRAGTYEQYF	TGTGCCTGGAGTGTCGGCGGGAGGGCCGGAACCTACGAGCAGTACTTC
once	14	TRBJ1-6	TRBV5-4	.	CASSLRDIRSPLHF	TGTGCCAGCAGCCTCCGGGACATTCGGTCACCCCTCCACTTT
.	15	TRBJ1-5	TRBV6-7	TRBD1	CASRKDRGGDQPQHF	TGTGCCAGCAGAAAGGACAGGGGGGGAGACCAGCCCCAGCATTTT
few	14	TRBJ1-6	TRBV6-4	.	CASSDSGANSPLHF	TGTGCCAGCAGTGACTCAGGGGCTAATTCACCCCTCCACTTT
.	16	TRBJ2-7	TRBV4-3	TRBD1	CASSQDSGTGSTEQYF	TGCGCCAGCAGCCAAGATTCGGGGACAGGATCTACCGAGCAGTACTTC